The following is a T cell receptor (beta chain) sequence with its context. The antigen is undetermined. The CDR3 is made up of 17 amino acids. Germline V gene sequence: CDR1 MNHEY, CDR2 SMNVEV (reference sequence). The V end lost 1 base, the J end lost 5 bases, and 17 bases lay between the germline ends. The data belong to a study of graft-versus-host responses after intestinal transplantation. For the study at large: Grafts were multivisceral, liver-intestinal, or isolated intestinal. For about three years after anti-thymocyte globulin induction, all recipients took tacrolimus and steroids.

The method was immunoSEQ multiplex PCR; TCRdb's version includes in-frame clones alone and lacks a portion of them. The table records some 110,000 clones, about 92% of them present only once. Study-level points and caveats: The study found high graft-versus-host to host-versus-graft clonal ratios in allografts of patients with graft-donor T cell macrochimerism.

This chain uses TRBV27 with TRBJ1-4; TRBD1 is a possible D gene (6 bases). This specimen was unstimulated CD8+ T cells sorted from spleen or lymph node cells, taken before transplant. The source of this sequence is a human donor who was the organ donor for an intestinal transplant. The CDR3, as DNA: TGTGCCAGCAGTTTATGGGGCCCGACAGGCATAAATGAAAAACTGTTTTTT. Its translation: CASSLWGPTGINEKLFF.